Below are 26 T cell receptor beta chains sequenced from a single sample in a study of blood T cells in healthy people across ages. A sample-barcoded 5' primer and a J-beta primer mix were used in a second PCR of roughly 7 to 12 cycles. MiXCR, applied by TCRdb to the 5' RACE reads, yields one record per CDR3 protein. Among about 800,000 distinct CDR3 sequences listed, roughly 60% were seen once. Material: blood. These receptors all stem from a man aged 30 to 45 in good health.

The CDR3 bases are TGTGCCAGCAGCTCGGGACAGTTGAACACTGAAGCTTTCTTT. This sequence encodes CASSSGQLNTEAFF. V is TRBV7-9 and J is TRBJ1-1, with 7 bases lining up with TRBD1. CDR3 length equals 14 residues. Germline assignment: CDR1 SEHNR and CDR2 FQNEAQ (reference sequence). V lost 4 bases, J lost 0 bases, and 2 bases stayed unmatched. Variable domain in full (rest from reference TRBV7-9 and TRBJ1-1): DTGVSQNPRHKITKRGQNVTFRCDPISEHNRLYWYRQTLGQGPEFLTYFQNEAQLEKSRLLSDRFSAERPKGSFSTLEIQRTEQGDSAMYLCASSSGQLNTEAFFGQGTRLTVV.

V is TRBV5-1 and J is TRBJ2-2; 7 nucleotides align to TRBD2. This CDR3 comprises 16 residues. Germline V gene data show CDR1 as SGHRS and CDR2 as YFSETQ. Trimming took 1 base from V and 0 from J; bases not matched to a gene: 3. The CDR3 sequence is CASSLSGATNTGELFF. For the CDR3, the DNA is TGCGCCAGCAGCTTGAGCGGGGCCACGAACACCGGGGAGCTGTTTTTT. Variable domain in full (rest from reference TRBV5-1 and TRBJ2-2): KAGVTQTPRYLIKTRGQQVTLSCSPISGHRSVSWYQQTPGQGLQFLFEYFSETQRNKGNFPGRFSGRQFSNSRSEMNVSTLELGDSALYLCASSLSGATNTGELFFGEGSRLTVL.

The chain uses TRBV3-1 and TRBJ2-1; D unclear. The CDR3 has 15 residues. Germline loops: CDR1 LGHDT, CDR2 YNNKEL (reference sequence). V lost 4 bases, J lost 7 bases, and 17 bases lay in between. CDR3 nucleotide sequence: TGTGCCAGCAGCCTCCCGAGCCTCGAAATAAATGAGCAGTTCTTC. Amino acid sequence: CASSLPSLEINEQFF.

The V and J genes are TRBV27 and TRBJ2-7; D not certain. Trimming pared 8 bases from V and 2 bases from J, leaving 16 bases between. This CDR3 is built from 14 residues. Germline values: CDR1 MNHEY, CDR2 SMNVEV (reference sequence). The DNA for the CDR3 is TGTGCCAGCTGCAAAAGTGGCGGACCCTACGAGCAGTACTTC. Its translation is CASCKSGGPYEQYF.

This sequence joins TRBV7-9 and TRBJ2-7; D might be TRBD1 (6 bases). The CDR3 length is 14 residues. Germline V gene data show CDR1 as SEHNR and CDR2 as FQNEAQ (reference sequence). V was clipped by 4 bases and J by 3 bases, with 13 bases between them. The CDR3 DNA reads TGTGCCAGCAGCTCCTCCGGGACATACTACGAGCAGTACTTC. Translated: CASSSSGTYYEQYF. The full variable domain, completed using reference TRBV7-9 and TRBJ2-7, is DTGVSQNPRHKITKRGQNVTFRCDPISEHNRLYWYRQTLGQGPEFLTYFQNEAQLEKSRLLSDRFSAERPKGSFSTLEIQRTEQGDSAMYLCASSSSGTYYEQYFGPGTRLTVT.

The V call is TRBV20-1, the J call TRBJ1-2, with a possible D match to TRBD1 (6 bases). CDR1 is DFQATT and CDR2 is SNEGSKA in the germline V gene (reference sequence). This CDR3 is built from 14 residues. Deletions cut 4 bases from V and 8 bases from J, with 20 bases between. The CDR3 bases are TGCAGTGCTACCCCTCTAGGGGGGGTGCGGGGCTACACCTTC. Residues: CSATPLGGVRGYTF.

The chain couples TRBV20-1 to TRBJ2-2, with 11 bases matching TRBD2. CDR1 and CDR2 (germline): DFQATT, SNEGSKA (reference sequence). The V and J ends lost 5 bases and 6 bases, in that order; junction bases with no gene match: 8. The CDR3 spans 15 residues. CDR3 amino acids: CSARGLAAVPGELFF. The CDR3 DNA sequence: TGCAGTGCTCGGGGACTAGCGGCCGTTCCCGGGGAGCTGTTTTTT.

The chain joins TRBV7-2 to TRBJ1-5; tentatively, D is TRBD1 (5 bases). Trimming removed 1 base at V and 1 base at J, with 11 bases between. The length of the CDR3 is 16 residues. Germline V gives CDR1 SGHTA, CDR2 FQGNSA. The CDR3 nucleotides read TGTGCCAGCAGCTTAGTCGGTTGGGGGAGCAATCAGCCCCAGCATTTT. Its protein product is CASSLVGWGSNQPQHF. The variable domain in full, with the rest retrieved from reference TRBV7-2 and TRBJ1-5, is GAGVSQSPSNKVTEKGKDVELRCDPISGHTALYWYRQSLGQGLEFLIYFQGNSAPDKSGLPSDRFSAERTGGSVSTLTIQRTQQEDSAVYLCASSLVGWGSNQPQHFGDGTRLSIL.

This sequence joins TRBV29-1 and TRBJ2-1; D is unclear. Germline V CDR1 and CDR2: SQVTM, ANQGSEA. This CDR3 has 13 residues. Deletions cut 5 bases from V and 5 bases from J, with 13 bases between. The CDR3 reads CSVIRVLDNEQFF. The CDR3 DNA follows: TGCAGCGTTATTAGGGTTTTGGACAATGAGCAGTTCTTC.

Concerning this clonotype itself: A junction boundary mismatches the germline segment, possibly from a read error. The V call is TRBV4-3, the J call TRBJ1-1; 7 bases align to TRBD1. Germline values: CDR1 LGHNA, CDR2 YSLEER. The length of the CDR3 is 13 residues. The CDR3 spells CASNQGTETEAFF. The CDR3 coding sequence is TGCGCCAGCAACCAAGGGACAGAGACTGAAGCTTTCTTT.

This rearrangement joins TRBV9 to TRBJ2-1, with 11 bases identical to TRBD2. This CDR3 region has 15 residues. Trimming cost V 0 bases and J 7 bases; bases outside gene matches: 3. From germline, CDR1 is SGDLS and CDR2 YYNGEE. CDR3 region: CASSVVAGGPNEQFF. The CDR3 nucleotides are TGTGCCAGCAGCGTAGTAGCGGGAGGGCCGAATGAGCAGTTCTTC.

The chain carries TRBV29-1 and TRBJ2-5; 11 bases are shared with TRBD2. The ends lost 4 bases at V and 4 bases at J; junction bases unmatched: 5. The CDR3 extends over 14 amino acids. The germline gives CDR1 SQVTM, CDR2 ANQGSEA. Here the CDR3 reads CSVGELAGAETQYF. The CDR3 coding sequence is TGCAGCGTTGGTGAACTAGCGGGGGCAGAGACCCAGTACTTC.

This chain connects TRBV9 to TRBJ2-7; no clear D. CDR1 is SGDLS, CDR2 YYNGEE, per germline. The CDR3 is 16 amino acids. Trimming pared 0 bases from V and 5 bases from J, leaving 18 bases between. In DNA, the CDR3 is TGTGCCAGCAGCGTAGTAGAACTGACCTCCGTCCACGAGCAGTACTTC. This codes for CASSVVELTSVHEQYF.

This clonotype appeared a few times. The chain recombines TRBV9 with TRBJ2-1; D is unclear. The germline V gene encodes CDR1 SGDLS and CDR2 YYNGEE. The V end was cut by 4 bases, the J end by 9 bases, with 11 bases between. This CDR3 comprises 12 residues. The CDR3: CASSPSVGEQFF. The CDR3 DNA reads TGTGCCAGCAGCCCCTCGGTGGGTGAGCAGTTCTTC.

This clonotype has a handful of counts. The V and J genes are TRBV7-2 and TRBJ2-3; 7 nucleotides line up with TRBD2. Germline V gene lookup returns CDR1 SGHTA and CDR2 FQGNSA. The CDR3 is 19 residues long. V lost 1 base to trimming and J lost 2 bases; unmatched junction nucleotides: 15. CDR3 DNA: TGTGCCAGCAGCTTAGATCTTAGGTGGGGGGGGGTAAACACAGATACGCAGTATTTT. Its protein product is CASSLDLRWGGVNTDTQYF.

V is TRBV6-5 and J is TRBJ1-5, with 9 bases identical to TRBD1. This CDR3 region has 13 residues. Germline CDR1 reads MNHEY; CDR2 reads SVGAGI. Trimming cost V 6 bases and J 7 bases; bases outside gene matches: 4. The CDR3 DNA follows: TGTGCCAGCAGACGGACAGGGGAACAGCCCCAGCATTTT. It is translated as CASRRTGEQPQHF.

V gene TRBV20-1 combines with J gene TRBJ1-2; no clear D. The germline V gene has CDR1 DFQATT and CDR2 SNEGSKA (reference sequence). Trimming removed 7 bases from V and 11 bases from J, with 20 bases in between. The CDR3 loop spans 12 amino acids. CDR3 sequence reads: CSGTLGDPRYTF. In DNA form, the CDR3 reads TGCAGTGGTACACTTGGAGACCCAAGGTACACCTTC.

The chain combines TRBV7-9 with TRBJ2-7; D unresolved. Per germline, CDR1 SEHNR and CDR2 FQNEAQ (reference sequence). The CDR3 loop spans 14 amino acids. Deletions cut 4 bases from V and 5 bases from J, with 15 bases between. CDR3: CASSSRSRPDEQYF. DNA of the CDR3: TGTGCCAGCAGCTCCCGGAGCAGGCCTGACGAGCAGTACTTC. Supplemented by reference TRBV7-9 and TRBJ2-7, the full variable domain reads DTGVSQNPRHKITKRGQNVTFRCDPISEHNRLYWYRQTLGQGPEFLTYFQNEAQLEKSRLLSDRFSAERPKGSFSTLEIQRTEQGDSAMYLCASSSRSRPDEQYFGPGTRLTVT.

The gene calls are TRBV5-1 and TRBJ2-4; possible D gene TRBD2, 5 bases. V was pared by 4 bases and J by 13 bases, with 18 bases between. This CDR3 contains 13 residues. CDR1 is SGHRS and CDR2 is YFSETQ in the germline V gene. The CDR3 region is CASSPEGTSEQYF. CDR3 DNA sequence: TGCGCCAGCAGCCCAGAGGGAACGTCAGAGCAGTACTTC.

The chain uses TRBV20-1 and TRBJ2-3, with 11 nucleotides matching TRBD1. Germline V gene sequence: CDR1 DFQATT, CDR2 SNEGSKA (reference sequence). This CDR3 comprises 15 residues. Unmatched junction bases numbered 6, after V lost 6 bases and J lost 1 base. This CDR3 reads CSAALGQGGTDTQYF. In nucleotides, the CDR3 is TGCAGTGCGGCCCTGGGACAGGGGGGCACAGATACGCAGTATTTT.

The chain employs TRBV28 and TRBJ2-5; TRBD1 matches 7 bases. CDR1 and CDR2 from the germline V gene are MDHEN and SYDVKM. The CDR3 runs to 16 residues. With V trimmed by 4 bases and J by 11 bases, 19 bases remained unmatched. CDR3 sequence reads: CASSSPRDRVDNEQYF. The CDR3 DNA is TGTGCCAGCAGTTCGCCCCGGGACAGAGTCGACAATGAGCAGTACTTC. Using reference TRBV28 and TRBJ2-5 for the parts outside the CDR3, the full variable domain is DVKVTQSSRYLVKRTGEKVFLECVQDMDHENMFWYRQDPGLGLRLIYFSYDVKMKEKGDIPEGYSVSREKKERFSLILESASTNQTSMYLCASSSPRDRVDNEQYFGPGTRLLVL.

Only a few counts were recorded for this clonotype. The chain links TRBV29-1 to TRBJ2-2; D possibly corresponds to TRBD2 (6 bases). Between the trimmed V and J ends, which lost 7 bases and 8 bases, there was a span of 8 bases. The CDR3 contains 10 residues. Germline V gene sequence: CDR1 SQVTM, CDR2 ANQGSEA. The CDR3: CSGGVGELFF. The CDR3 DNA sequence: TGCAGCGGGGGGGTTGGGGAGCTGTTTTTT.

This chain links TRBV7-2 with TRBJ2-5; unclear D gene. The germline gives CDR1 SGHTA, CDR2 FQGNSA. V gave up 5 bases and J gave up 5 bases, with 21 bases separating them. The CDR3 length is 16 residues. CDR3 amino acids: CASSKEAASSWETQYF. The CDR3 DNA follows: TGTGCCAGCAGCAAAGAGGCAGCATCAAGTTGGGAGACCCAGTACTTC.

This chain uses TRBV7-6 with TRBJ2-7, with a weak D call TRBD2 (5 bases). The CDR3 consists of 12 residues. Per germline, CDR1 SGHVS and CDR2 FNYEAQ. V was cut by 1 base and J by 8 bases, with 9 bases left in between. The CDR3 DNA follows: TGTGCCAGCAGCTTAGGGGGAGAACAGCAGTACTTC. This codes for CASSLGGEQQYF.

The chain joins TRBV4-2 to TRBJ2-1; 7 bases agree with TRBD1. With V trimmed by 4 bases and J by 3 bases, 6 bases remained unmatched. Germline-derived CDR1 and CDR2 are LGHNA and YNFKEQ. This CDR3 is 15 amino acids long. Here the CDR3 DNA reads TGTGCCAGCAGCCTGGGGACAGCGAACTACAATGAGCAGTTCTTC. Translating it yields CASSLGTANYNEQFF.

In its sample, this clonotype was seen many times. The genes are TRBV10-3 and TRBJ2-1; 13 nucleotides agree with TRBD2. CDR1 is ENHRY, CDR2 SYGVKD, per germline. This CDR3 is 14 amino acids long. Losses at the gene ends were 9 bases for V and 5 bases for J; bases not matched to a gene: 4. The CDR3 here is CAISGTSGDNEQFF. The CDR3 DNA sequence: TGTGCCATTTCCGGGACTAGCGGGGACAATGAGCAGTTCTTC.